This TCR beta chain was recovered during a study of blood T cell repertoires in COVID-19. Study background: Spain, Italy and the United States supplied samples that represented acute and convalescent COVID-19. The analysed material was cDNA or gDNA that came from T cells, B-cell-depleted T cells, or PBMCs.

Study processing details: By means of reference gene primer amplification, nucleated cell counts were estimated. Measured with immunoSEQ multiplex PCR; TCRdb has only the in-frame clones, and not every one. The DNA was the basis for D and trimming; V, J and clone size are from that table. The sample includes about 70,000 clones, 87% of them seen just once. The ends were cut back, 2 bases at V and 5 bases at J, with 13 bases in the middle. CDR1 and CDR2 from the germline V gene are SGHVS and FQNEAQ. The CDR3 runs 15 residues. The chain couples TRBV7-8 to TRBJ2-1; D possibly corresponds to TRBD2 (6 bases). Sequencing was done on a sample of peripheral blood. The clonotype was recovered from a woman aged 80 or over with active or convalescent COVID-19. CDR3 nucleotides: TGTGCCAGCAGCTTATCGGGACTGAGTAACAATGAGCAGTTCTTC. As protein: CASSLSGLSNNEQFF. The entire variable domain, with the rest obtained from reference TRBV7-8 and TRBJ2-1, is as follows: GAGVSQSPRYKVAKRGQDVALRCDPISGHVSLFWYQQALGQGPEFLTYFQNEAQLDKSGLPSDRFFAERPEGSVSTLKIQRTQQEDSAVYLCASSLSGLSNNEQFFGPGTRLTVL.